The sequence of this TCR beta chain was determined in a study of blood T cell repertoires in COVID-19. On the study more broadly: Material from acute and convalescent COVID-19 was sourced from the United States, Italy and Spain. PBMCs, B-cell-depleted T cells, or T cells provided the cDNA or gDNA that made up the material.

The CDR3 spans 15 residues. Trimming took off 7 bases at V and 1 base at J, with 13 bases between the two ends. Per germline, CDR1 SNHLY and CDR2 FYNNEI. Per the original data handling: Amplified reference gene primers provided the basis for estimating nucleated cell counts. Repertoires were generated with immunoSEQ multiplex PCR, while TCRdb's copy carries only in-frame clones and drops some. The V and J calls and clone size are taken from that table; D and trimming were inferred from the DNA. The sample includes some 180,000 clones, 84% of them seen just once. The chain uses TRBV2 and TRBJ2-2; weak D call: TRBD1 (6 bases). Sequenced input: peripheral blood. This clonotype was obtained from a human donor in a cohort sampled during active COVID-19. CDR3 amino acids: CASMGRGWNTGELFF. CDR3 DNA sequence: TGTGCCAGCATGGGCAGGGGCTGGAACACCGGGGAGCTGTTTTTT.